The 27 T cell receptor beta chains given below trace back to one sample, sequenced in a study of cytomegalovirus exposure and HLA in healthy donors. It was with 60 Vbeta and 13 Jbeta primers that the PCR ran. Only in-frame clones appear in the TCRdb table, and some are missing; sequencing was by immunoSEQ multiplex PCR. The sample has roughly 90,000 clones, approximately 74% seen once; the top ten hold about 22%. Material for sequencing was PBMCs. These receptor sequences come from a man aged 25 to 40 in good health and CMV-seropositive.

The rearrangement joins TRBV9 to TRBJ2-2, with TRBD2 as a possible D gene (5 bases). V was shortened by 4 bases and J by 2 bases, with 15 bases between the two germline ends. The germline CDR1 and CDR2 sequences are SGDLS and YYNGEE. This CDR3 contains 16 residues. CDR3: CASSPRTPANTGELFF. The DNA of the CDR3 is TGTGCCAGCAGCCCAAGGACTCCCGCCAACACCGGGGAGCTGTTTTTT.

This chain joins TRBV9 and TRBJ1-1; D is uncertain. CDR3 length: 13 residues. Trimming pared 0 bases from V and 5 bases from J, leaving 8 bases between. Germline V gene lookup returns CDR1 SGDLS and CDR2 YYNGEE. CDR3 DNA: TGTGCCAGCAGCGTAGAACTGAGGACTGAAGCTTTCTTT. Its translation: CASSVELRTEAFF.

In its sample, this clone was seen a few times. The genes are TRBV28 and TRBJ1-1; no firm D call. There are 14 residues in the CDR3. V shed 6 bases and J shed 2 bases, with 13 bases lying between them. The V gene's germline CDR1 is MDHEN and CDR2 SYDVKM. The CDR3 sequence is CASSPNQVNTEAFF. CDR3 bases: TGTGCCAGCAGCCCAAATCAGGTAAACACTGAAGCTTTCTTT.

This clone was detected a few times. The chain links TRBV5-4 to TRBJ2-7, with 7 bases lining up with TRBD1. This CDR3 contains 14 residues. Germline V gene sequence: CDR1 SGHNT, CDR2 YYREEE (reference sequence). With 2 bases clipped from V and 3 bases from J, the junction kept 5 bases outside the gene matches. CDR3 DNA: TGTGCCAGCAGCTTTCGCGACAGGGACTACGAGCAGTACTTC. Translating it yields CASSFRDRDYEQYF.

The chain is built from TRBV6-5 and TRBJ2-3, with 9 bases identical to TRBD2. Germline V gene data show CDR1 as MNHEY and CDR2 as SVGAGI. CDR3 length equals 14 residues. The junction had 3 bases not matched to a gene; V was cut back by 3 bases and J by 5 bases. CDR3 in amino acids: CASSYRTSEDTQYF. The DNA for the CDR3 is TGTGCCAGCAGTTATCGGACTAGCGAAGATACGCAGTATTTT.

The CDR3 DNA follows: TGTGCCAGCAGCTTGTCCATGCAGGGCTACACCTTC. This sequence encodes CASSLSMQGYTF. This chain links TRBV5-4 with TRBJ1-2; D call uncertain. CDR1 and CDR2 from the germline V gene are SGHNT and YYREEE (reference sequence). V was pared by 1 base and J by 8 bases, with 9 bases between. This CDR3 contains 12 residues.

This chain uses TRBV2 with TRBJ2-7; TRBD1 is a possible D gene (6 bases). Deletions cut 6 bases from V and 2 bases from J, with 11 bases between. The CDR3 has 13 amino acids. Germline V CDR1 and CDR2: SNHLY, FYNNEI. The CDR3 bases are TGTGCCAGCAGGGATTGGACAGCCTACGAGCAGTACTTC. It encodes CASRDWTAYEQYF. The whole variable domain, filled in from reference TRBV2 and TRBJ2-7, reads EPEVTQTPSHQVTQMGQEVILRCVPISNHLYFYWYRQILGQKVEFLVSFYNNEISEKSEIFDDQFSVERPDGSNFTLKIRSTKLEDSAMYFCASRDWTAYEQYFGPGTRLTVT.

The chain employs TRBV5-6 and TRBJ1-2, with 7 bases identical to TRBD1. V lost 4 bases and J lost 4; bases outside the gene matches: 10. Germline CDR1 is SGHDT and CDR2 is YYEEEE. CDR3 length: 15 residues. The CDR3 DNA reads as TGTGCCAGCAGCCTGGGACAGTCTGCATTCTATGGCTACACCTTC. This codes for CASSLGQSAFYGYTF.

This clone came up once. V and J are TRBV10-1 and TRBJ1-1, with TRBD1 matching 8 bases. V lost 6 bases, J lost 0 bases, and 12 bases stayed unmatched. Per germline, CDR1 WNHNN and CDR2 SYGVQD (reference sequence). The CDR3 runs to 17 residues. The CDR3 here is CASRLWFRGLMNTEAFF. The CDR3 DNA reads TGCGCCAGCAGATTGTGGTTCAGGGGGCTAATGAACACTGAAGCTTTCTTT.

This sequence joins TRBV5-1 and TRBJ1-4, with TRBD1 matching 8 bases. Germline CDR1 SGHRS, CDR2 YFSETQ. The trim removed 1 base at V and 5 bases at J, leaving 1 base unmatched. The CDR3 length is 14 residues. CDR3 region: CASSLNRGNEKLFF. The CDR3 DNA follows: TGCGCCAGCAGCTTGAACAGGGGGAATGAAAAACTGTTTTTT. The complete variable domain, with remaining parts taken from reference TRBV5-1 and TRBJ1-4, reads KAGVTQTPRYLIKTRGQQVTLSCSPISGHRSVSWYQQTPGQGLQFLFEYFSETQRNKGNFPGRFSGRQFSNSRSEMNVSTLELGDSALYLCASSLNRGNEKLFFGSGTQLSVL.

In its sample, this clone was seen a few times. The gene calls are TRBV9 and TRBJ1-2, with no clear D. This CDR3 contains 13 residues. Germline CDR1 reads SGDLS; CDR2 reads YYNGEE. V lost 4 bases and J lost 6, with 13 bases in between. The CDR3 nucleotides are TGTGCCAGCAGCCAATGGAGGAGAGATGGCTACACCTTC. It encodes CASSQWRRDGYTF.

The gene calls are TRBV5-6 and TRBJ2-3; possible D gene TRBD1, 5 bases. V lost 1 base and J lost 0, with 6 bases in between. Per the germline V gene, CDR1 is SGHDT and CDR2 is YYEEEE. CDR3 length: 14 amino acids. The CDR3 nucleotides are TGTGCCAGCAGCTTGACAGGTAGCACAGATACGCAGTATTTT. Translating it yields CASSLTGSTDTQYF.

This clone has only a few counts. The chain carries TRBV9 and TRBJ1-3; 8 bases map to TRBD1. The germline CDR1 and CDR2 sequences are SGDLS and YYNGEE. The CDR3 is 15 residues long. V gave up 3 bases and J gave up 3 bases; unmatched junction bases: 5. CDR3 coding DNA: TGTGCCAGCAGCGCACTGACAGGGGATGGAAACACCATATATTTT. As protein: CASSALTGDGNTIYF.

This clone was counted a single time. This chain connects TRBV6-1 to TRBJ2-1; possibly TRBD1 for D (6 bases). From germline, CDR1 is MNHNS and CDR2 SASEGT. The CDR3 totals 16 residues. The V end lost 2 bases, the J end lost 1 base, and 12 bases lay between the germline ends. CDR3 DNA: TGTGCCAGCAGTGAATATTGGACAGCGTCCTACAATGAGCAGTTCTTC. Residues: CASSEYWTASYNEQFF.

The rearrangement links TRBV4-3 to TRBJ2-7; perhaps TRBD1 as D (6 bases). This CDR3 has 15 amino acids. V was trimmed by 1 base and J by 3 bases, leaving 13 bases between them. Germline V gene sequence: CDR1 LGHNA, CDR2 YSLEER. CDR3 region: CASSQGEQGYYEQYF. The DNA for the CDR3 is TGCGCCAGCAGCCAAGGAGAACAGGGCTACTACGAGCAGTACTTC.

The genes are TRBV29-1 and TRBJ1-1, with TRBD1 matching over 8 bases. Germline V gene sequence: CDR1 SQVTM, CDR2 ANQGSEA. This CDR3 comprises 15 residues. The V and J ends lost 6 bases and 2 bases, in that order; junction bases with no gene match: 11. Here the CDR3 DNA reads TGCAGCGTCGGTGGGACAGGCCACGAAAACACTGAAGCTTTCTTT. Its protein product is CSVGGTGHENTEAFF.

The chain is built from TRBV2 and TRBJ1-2; tentative D call: TRBD1 (6 bases). V shed 7 bases and J shed 10 bases, with 16 bases lying between them. The CDR3 has 12 amino acids. The germline V gene has CDR1 SNHLY and CDR2 FYNNEI. In DNA, the CDR3 is TGTGCCAGCAACGGAAGGACAGTCTTCTACACCTTC. Translation gives CASNGRTVFYTF.

The chain combines TRBV6-5 with TRBJ1-2; TRBD1 is a possible D gene (6 bases). The germline gives CDR1 MNHEY, CDR2 SVGAGI. Trimming left V 8 bases short and J 4 bases short, with 14 bases between. The CDR3 extends over 13 amino acids. CDR3: CASRDTGSYGYTF. The CDR3 nucleotides are TGTGCCAGCCGAGATACAGGGTCCTATGGCTACACCTTC.

The chain links TRBV27 to TRBJ1-5; 10 bases are a match to TRBD1. Per germline, CDR1 MNHEY and CDR2 SMNVEV (reference sequence). The CDR3 length is 13 residues. Trimming removed 6 bases from V and 6 bases from J; junction bases left unmatched: 2. The CDR3 loop is CASSDRGPQPQHF. CDR3 DNA: TGTGCCAGCAGCGACAGGGGGCCTCAGCCCCAGCATTTT.

The gene calls are TRBV2 and TRBJ2-5, with 7 bases lining up with TRBD1. V trimming: 4 bases; J trimming: 2 bases; junction bases outside the gene matches: 1. Per germline, CDR1 SNHLY and CDR2 FYNNEI. The length of the CDR3 is 13 residues. Here the CDR3 DNA reads TGTGCCAGCAGTGGACAGGGACAAGAGACCCAGTACTTC. Translating it yields CASSGQGQETQYF.

This clone was recorded many times. V gene TRBV6-1 combines with J gene TRBJ1-6, with D uncertain. The CDR3 runs to 13 residues. Trimming shortened V by 1 base and J by 10 bases, and 8 bases separated the two germline ends. CDR1 is MNHNS and CDR2 is SASEGT in the germline V gene. Here the CDR3 DNA reads TGTGCCAGCAGTGAAGTGGCGGAGTCACCCCTCCACTTT. It codes for CASSEVAESPLHF.

The gene calls are TRBV7-9 and TRBJ2-1; the match to TRBD2 covers 8 bases. V was clipped by 4 bases and J by 7 bases; unmatched bases: 9. This CDR3 spans 15 amino acids. Germline-derived CDR1 and CDR2 are SEHNR and FQNEAQ (reference sequence). The CDR3 DNA is TGTGCCAGCAGCTCCCCTACCGGGGGGGTGAATGAGCAGTTCTTC. The encoded protein is CASSSPTGGVNEQFF. The variable domain in full, completed from reference TRBV7-9 and TRBJ2-1, reads DTGVSQNPRHKITKRGQNVTFRCDPISEHNRLYWYRQTLGQGPEFLTYFQNEAQLEKSRLLSDRFSAERPKGSFSTLEIQRTEQGDSAMYLCASSSPTGGVNEQFFGPGTRLTVL.

This clone has more than one count but fewer than ten. The genes are TRBV6-5 and TRBJ2-5; D might be TRBD1 (5 bases). The V end lost 5 bases, the J end lost 0 bases, and 7 bases lay between the germline ends. In germline, CDR1 is MNHEY, CDR2 SVGAGI. This CDR3 spans 13 amino acids. CDR3 in amino acids: CASSTGYQETQYF. The CDR3 DNA follows: TGTGCCAGCAGTACAGGTTACCAAGAGACCCAGTACTTC.

The chain uses TRBV6-5 and TRBJ1-1; no clear D. The CDR3 totals 14 residues. Germline lookup yields CDR1 MNHEY and CDR2 SVGAGI. The ends were cut back, 3 bases at V and 2 bases at J, with 10 bases in the middle. DNA for the CDR3: TGTGCCAGCAGTTATAGCAGCAGAAACACTGAAGCTTTCTTT. Translation: CASSYSSRNTEAFF.

This chain links TRBV29-1 with TRBJ1-1; D is ambiguous. The CDR3 is made up of 11 amino acids. Germline V gene lookup returns CDR1 SQVTM and CDR2 ANQGSEA. The germline V and J ends were trimmed by 2 bases and 4 bases, with 5 bases remaining between them. The CDR3 spells CSVETGTEAFF. The CDR3 nucleotides are TGCAGCGTTGAAACGGGCACTGAAGCTTTCTTT.

The chain carries TRBV27 and TRBJ1-5; no clear D. The CDR3 is made up of 12 amino acids. V lost 8 bases and J 7 bases, leaving 12 bases between the germline ends. Germline loops: CDR1 MNHEY, CDR2 SMNVEV (reference sequence). The CDR3 sequence is CASGPGGQPQHF. CDR3 coding DNA: TGTGCCAGCGGACCGGGAGGGCAGCCCCAGCATTTT.

This clone was observed a handful of times. V and J are TRBV18 and TRBJ1-1; 12 positions match TRBD1. Germline V gene sequence: CDR1 KGHSH, CDR2 LQKENI. There are 17 residues in the CDR3. Unmatched junction bases numbered 11, after V lost 6 bases and J lost 3 bases. In nucleotides, the CDR3 is TGTGCCAGCTCGGGGGGACAGGGGGCGAAGGCCTACACTGAAGCTTTCTTT. Translation: CASSGGQGAKAYTEAFF.